The clone carrying this T cell receptor beta chain was seen a few times. As yet, its antigen is unknown. CDR1 SNHLY and CDR2 FYNNEI come from the germline V gene. The V gene lost 6 bases and the J gene lost 1 base, with 10 bases spanning the gap. The length of the CDR3 is 14 residues. The sample is drawn from a study of beta chain features in type 1 diabetes. Study in general: Patients shared similar age, gender and cell yields with healthy donors. Study findings and constraints: A definitive answer on HLA type influencing TCRB rearrangement was not reached here.

The entirety of the isolated RNA underwent reverse transcription, so expressed TCRB transcripts were sequenced. Sequenced naive, central memory and regulatory T cell samples produced an average of about 3.6 million reads. The protocol was immunoSEQ multiplex PCR, while the TCRdb copy is restricted to in-frame clones and leaves out a portion. The sample holds 900,000 or so clones, 15% to 20% seen once. Material for sequencing was naive CD4+ T cells from blood. This receptor was taken from a woman aged 18-29 years in good health. This rearrangement joins TRBV2 to TRBJ2-1, with D hard to call. In nucleotides, the CDR3 is TGTGCCAGCAGAGCTTTGGCATCCTACAATGAGCAGTTCTTC. Residues: CASRALASYNEQFF. Using reference TRBV2 and TRBJ2-1 for the parts outside the CDR3, the full variable domain is EPEVTQTPSHQVTQMGQEVILRCVPISNHLYFYWYRQILGQKVEFLVSFYNNEISEKSEIFDDQFSVERPDGSNFTLKIRSTKLEDSAMYFCASRALASYNEQFFGPGTRLTVL.